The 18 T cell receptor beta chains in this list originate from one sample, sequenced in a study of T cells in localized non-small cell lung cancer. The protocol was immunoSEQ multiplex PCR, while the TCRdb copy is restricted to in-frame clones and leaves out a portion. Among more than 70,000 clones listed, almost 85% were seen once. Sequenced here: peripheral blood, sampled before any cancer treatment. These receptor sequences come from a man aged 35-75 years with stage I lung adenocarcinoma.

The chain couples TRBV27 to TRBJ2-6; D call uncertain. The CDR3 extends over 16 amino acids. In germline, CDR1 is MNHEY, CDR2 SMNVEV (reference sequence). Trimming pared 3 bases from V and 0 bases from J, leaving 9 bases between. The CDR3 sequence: CASSLLGSSGANVLTF. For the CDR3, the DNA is TGTGCCAGCAGTTTGCTCGGTAGCTCTGGGGCCAACGTCCTGACTTTC.

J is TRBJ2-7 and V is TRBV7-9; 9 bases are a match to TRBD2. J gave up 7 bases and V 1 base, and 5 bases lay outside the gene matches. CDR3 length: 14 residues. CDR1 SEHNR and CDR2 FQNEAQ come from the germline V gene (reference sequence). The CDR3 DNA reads TGTGCCAGCAGCTTAGGACTAGCGGTCCTAGAGCAGTACTTC. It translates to CASSLGLAVLEQYF.

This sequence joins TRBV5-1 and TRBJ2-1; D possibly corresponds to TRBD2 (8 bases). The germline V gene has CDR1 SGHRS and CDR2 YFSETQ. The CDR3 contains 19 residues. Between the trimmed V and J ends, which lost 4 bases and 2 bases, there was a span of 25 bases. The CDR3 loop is CASSNQPLIAGQTYNEQFF. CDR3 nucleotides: TGCGCCAGCAGCAACCAACCCCTAATAGCGGGACAGACCTACAATGAGCAGTTCTTC.

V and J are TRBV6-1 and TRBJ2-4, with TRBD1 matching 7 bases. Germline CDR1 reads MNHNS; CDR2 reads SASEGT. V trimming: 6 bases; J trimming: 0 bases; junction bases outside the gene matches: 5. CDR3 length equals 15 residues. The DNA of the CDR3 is TGTGCCAGCAGCAGACAGGGATTAGCCAAAAACATTCAGTACTTC. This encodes CASSRQGLAKNIQYF.

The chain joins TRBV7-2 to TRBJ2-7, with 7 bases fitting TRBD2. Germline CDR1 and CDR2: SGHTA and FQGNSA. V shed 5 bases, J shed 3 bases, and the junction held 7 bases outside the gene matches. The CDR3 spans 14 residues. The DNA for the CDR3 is TGTGCCAGCAGCCAGGGACTACGTTTCTACGAGCAGTACTTC. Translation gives CASSQGLRFYEQYF. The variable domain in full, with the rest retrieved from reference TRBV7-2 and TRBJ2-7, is GAGVSQSPSNKVTEKGKDVELRCDPISGHTALYWYRQSLGQGLEFLIYFQGNSAPDKSGLPSDRFSAERTGGSVSTLTIQRTQQEDSAVYLCASSQGLRFYEQYFGPGTRLTVT.

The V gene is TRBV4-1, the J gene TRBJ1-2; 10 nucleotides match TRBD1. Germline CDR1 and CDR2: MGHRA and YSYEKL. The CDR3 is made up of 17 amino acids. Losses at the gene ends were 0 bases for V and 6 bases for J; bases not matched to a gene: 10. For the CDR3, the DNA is TGCGCCAGCAGCCAAGAGGGGACAGGGACAGGGGTTAATGGCTACACCTTC. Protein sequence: CASSQEGTGTGVNGYTF.

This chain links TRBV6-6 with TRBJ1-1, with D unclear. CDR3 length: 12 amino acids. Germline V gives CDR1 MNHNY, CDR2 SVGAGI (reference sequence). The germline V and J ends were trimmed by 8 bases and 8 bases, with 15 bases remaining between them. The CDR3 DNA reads TGTGCCAGCGGAATACGTGCGGGGGAAGCTTTCTTT. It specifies CASGIRAGEAFF.

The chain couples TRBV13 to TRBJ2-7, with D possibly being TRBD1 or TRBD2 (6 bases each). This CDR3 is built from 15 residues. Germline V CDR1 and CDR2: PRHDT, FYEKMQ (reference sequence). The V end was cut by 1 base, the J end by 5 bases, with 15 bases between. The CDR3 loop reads CASSLAGAGDHEQYF. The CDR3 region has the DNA TGTGCCAGCAGCTTAGCGGGGGCCGGGGACCACGAGCAGTACTTC.

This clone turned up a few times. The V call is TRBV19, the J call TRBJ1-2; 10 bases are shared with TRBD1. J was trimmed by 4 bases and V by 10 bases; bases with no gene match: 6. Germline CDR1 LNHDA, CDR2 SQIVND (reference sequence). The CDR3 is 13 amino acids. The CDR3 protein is CATARDRGYGYTF. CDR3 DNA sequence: TGTGCCACTGCGAGGGACAGGGGCTATGGCTACACCTTC.

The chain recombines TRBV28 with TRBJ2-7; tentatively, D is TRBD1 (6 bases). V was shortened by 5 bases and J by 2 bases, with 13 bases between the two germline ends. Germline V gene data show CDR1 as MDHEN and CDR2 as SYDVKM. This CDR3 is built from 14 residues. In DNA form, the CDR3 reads TGTGCCAGCAGTATTCAGGGGATGACCTACGAGCAGTACTTC. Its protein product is CASSIQGMTYEQYF.

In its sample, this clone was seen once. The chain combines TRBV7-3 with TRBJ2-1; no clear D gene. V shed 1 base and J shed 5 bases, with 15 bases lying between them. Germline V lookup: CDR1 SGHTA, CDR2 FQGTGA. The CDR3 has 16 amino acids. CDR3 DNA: TGTGCCAGCAGCTTAATGGCCAAAACGGGCCACAATGAGCAGTTCTTC. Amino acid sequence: CASSLMAKTGHNEQFF.

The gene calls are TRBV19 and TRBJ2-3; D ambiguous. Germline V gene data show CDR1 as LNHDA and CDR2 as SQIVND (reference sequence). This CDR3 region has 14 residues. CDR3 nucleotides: TGTGCTTGCGCGGCTATAACTAGCACAGATACGCAGTATTTT. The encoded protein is CACAAITSTDTQYF.

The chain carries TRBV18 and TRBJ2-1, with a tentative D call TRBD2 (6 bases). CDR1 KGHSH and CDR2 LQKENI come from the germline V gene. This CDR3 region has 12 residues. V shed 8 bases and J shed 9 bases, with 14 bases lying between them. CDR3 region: CASPTGDGEQFF. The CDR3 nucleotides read TGTGCCAGCCCAACGGGGGACGGTGAGCAGTTCTTC.

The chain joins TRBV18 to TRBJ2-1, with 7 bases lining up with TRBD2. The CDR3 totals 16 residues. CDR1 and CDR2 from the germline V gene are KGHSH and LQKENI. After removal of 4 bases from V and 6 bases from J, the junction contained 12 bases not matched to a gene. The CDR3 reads CASSREREWGGNEQFF. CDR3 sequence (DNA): TGTGCCAGCTCACGCGAACGGGAGTGGGGGGGCAATGAGCAGTTCTTC. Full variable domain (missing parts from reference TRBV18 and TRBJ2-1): NAGVMQNPRHLVRRRGQEARLRCSPMKGHSHVYWYRQLPEEGLKFMVYLQKENIIDESGMPKERFSAEFPKEGPSILRIQQVVRGDSAAYFCASSREREWGGNEQFFGPGTRLTVL.

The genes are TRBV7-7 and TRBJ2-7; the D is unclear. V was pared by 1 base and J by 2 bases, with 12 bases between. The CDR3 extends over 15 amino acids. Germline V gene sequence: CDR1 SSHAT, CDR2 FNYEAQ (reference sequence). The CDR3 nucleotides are TGTGCCAGCAGCTTAGATTCCGTCTTCGCCTACGAGCAGTACTTC. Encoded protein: CASSLDSVFAYEQYF.

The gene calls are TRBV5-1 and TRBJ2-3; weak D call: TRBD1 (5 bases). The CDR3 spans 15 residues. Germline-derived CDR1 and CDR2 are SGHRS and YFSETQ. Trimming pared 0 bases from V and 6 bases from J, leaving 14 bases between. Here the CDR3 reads CASSLGGTNGDTQYF. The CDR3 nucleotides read TGCGCCAGCAGCTTGGGGGGCACTAATGGGGATACGCAGTATTTT.

The CDR3 DNA is TGCGCCAGCCAAAAGGCCCGGGACAGTGGGGATACTGAAGCTTTCTTT. Protein sequence: CASQKARDSGDTEAFF. The chain links TRBV5-1 to TRBJ1-1, with 7 bases matching TRBD1. The germline V gene encodes CDR1 SGHRS and CDR2 YFSETQ. The CDR3 is 16 amino acids. Trimming removed 7 bases from V and 5 bases from J; junction bases left unmatched: 17.

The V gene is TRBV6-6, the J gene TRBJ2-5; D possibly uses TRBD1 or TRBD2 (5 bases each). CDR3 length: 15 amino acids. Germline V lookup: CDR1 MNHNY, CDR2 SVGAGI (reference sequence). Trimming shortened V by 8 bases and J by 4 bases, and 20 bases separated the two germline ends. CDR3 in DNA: TGTGCCAGCTACCGACAGCGAGGGATATTAGAGACCCAGTACTTC. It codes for CASYRQRGILETQYF.